What follows are 16 T cell receptor beta chains derived from one specimen sequenced in a study of blood T cell repertoires in COVID-19. Method: immunoSEQ multiplex PCR; TCRdb's copy keeps in-frame clones and lacks some. The data hold 200,000 or so clones, with roughly nine tenths observed a single time. Sequenced input: PBMCs or T cells enriched from blood (not recorded which). The source is a man aged 25 to 40 who had recovered from COVID-19.

The chain combines TRBV5-4 with TRBJ1-2; 9 bases fit TRBD1. Germline V gene data show CDR1 as SGHNT and CDR2 as YYREEE (reference sequence). After removal of 4 bases from V and 4 bases from J, the junction contained 8 bases not matched to a gene. This CDR3 is 15 amino acids long. The CDR3 loop is CASSTGQGSFYGYTF. The CDR3 region has the DNA TGTGCCAGCAGCACCGGACAGGGGAGCTTCTATGGCTACACCTTC. The entire variable domain, with the rest obtained from reference TRBV5-4 and TRBJ1-2, is as follows: ETGVTQSPTHLIKTRGQQVTLRCSSQSGHNTVSWYQQALGQGPQFIFQYYREEENGRGNFPPRFSGLQFPNYSSELNVNALELDDSALYLCASSTGQGSFYGYTFGSGTRLTVV.

CDR3 sequence (DNA): TGTGCCAGCAGCTTATTCGGAGGGAGGACTGAAGCTTTCTTT. As protein: CASSLFGGRTEAFF. The rearrangement links TRBV7-3 to TRBJ1-1, with unresolved D. V lost 2 bases, J lost 5 bases, and 12 bases lay in between. The CDR3 consists of 14 residues. Germline V CDR1 and CDR2: SGHTA, FQGTGA.

The gene calls are TRBV3-1 (or the pseudogene TRBV3-2) and TRBJ1-4, with 7 nucleotides matching TRBD1. V dropped 3 bases and J dropped 8; count of bases not matched to a gene: 9. The CDR3 covers 15 residues. Germline V lookup: CDR1 LGHDT, CDR2 YNNKEL (reference sequence). CDR3 loop: CASSHTTGNREKLFF. The CDR3 coding sequence is TGTGCCAGCAGCCATACGACAGGGAATAGGGAAAAACTGTTTTTT.

The rearrangement links TRBV14 to TRBJ2-7; D might be TRBD2 (5 bases). Per the germline V gene, CDR1 is SGHDN and CDR2 is FVKESK. The CDR3 totals 15 residues. The V gene lost 4 bases and the J gene lost 3 bases, with 16 bases spanning the gap. The CDR3 DNA reads TGTGCCAGCAGCCGAGGTGGTTCCGGACTCTACGAGCAGTACTTC. Translating gives CASSRGGSGLYEQYF.

The chain combines TRBV29-1 with TRBJ2-2, with D perhaps matching TRBD2 (5 bases). Germline CDR1 reads SQVTM; CDR2 reads ANQGSEA. CDR3 length equals 15 residues. V lost 6 bases and J 0 bases, leaving 14 bases between the germline ends. The CDR3 loop reads CSVRERGSNTGELFF. DNA of the CDR3: TGCAGCGTACGAGAACGGGGTTCGAACACCGGGGAGCTGTTTTTT.

The V gene is TRBV5-1, the J gene TRBJ2-3; the D is unclear. CDR3 length: 14 amino acids. Trimming removed 4 bases at V and 2 bases at J, with 11 bases between. The germline CDR1 and CDR2 sequences are SGHRS and YFSETQ. CDR3 in amino acids: CASSPFGDTDTQYF. As DNA, the CDR3 is TGCGCCAGCAGCCCATTCGGTGACACAGATACGCAGTATTTT.

The chain uses TRBV7-2 and TRBJ1-1, with D possibly TRBD1 on 6 matching bases. The ends were cut back, 6 bases at V and 1 base at J, with 12 bases in the middle. Germline V gene data show CDR1 as SGHTA and CDR2 as FQGNSA. CDR3 size: 14 residues. CDR3 in DNA: TGTGCCAGCAGTGTTGACAGGTCGAACACTGAAGCTTTCTTT. The encoded protein is CASSVDRSNTEAFF.

CDR3 sequence (DNA): TGTGCCAGCAGCCCCCTGCGACTAGCGGGGGGTGAGAACACAGATACGCAGTATTTT. It codes for CASSPLRLAGGENTDTQYF. The gene calls are TRBV7-9 and TRBJ2-3; 13 bases align to TRBD2. This CDR3 is built from 19 residues. After removal of 5 bases from V and 2 bases from J, the junction contained 13 bases not matched to a gene. Germline CDR1 SEHNR, CDR2 FQNEAQ (reference sequence).

This chain joins TRBV27 and TRBJ1-2; D call uncertain. This CDR3 is built from 13 residues. The V and J ends lost 4 bases and 8 bases respectively, with 14 bases between them. Germline V gives CDR1 MNHEY, CDR2 SMNVEV (reference sequence). The CDR3, as DNA: TGTGCCAGCAGTTCCCTGTCCCTCTCCGGCTACACCTTC. Its protein product is CASSSLSLSGYTF.

Only one count was recorded for this clone. V and J are TRBV15 and TRBJ1-5; TRBD1 aligns across 7 bases. The CDR3 totals 14 residues. Germline values: CDR1 LNHNV, CDR2 YYDKDF (reference sequence). Trimming cost V 5 bases and J 2 bases; bases outside gene matches: 3. The CDR3: CATSEDRGNQPQHF. The CDR3 DNA reads as TGTGCCACCAGCGAAGACAGGGGCAATCAGCCCCAGCATTTT.

The chain recombines TRBV5-1 with TRBJ2-1, with 10 bases identical to TRBD2. Germline lookup yields CDR1 SGHRS and CDR2 YFSETQ. The junction had 10 bases not matched to a gene; V was cut back by 4 bases and J by 9 bases. The CDR3 is made up of 15 amino acids. The CDR3 sequence is CASSPPAGGPGEQFF. As DNA, the CDR3 is TGCGCCAGCAGCCCCCCAGCGGGAGGGCCAGGTGAGCAGTTCTTC.

This sequence joins TRBV7-9 and TRBJ1-6; possibly TRBD1 for D (6 bases). The CDR3 covers 16 residues. V was cut by 0 bases and J by 10 bases, with 16 bases left in between. Germline loops: CDR1 SEHNR, CDR2 FQNEAQ (reference sequence). The DNA for the CDR3 is TGTGCCAGCAGCTTAGCCCGGACAGCGATGGGGTCACCCCTCCACTTT. Its protein product is CASSLARTAMGSPLHF.

The chain has TRBV6-4 and TRBJ2-2; D not certain. Trimming cost V 4 bases and J 0 bases, with 3 bases left between them. CDR3 length equals 13 residues. Germline CDR1 and CDR2: MRHNA and SNTAGT. CDR3 DNA sequence: TGTGCCAGCAGTGTCGCGAACACCGGGGAGCTGTTTTTT. Residues: CASSVANTGELFF.

The J gene is TRBJ1-1, the V gene TRBV7-9; the D gene is possibly TRBD1 (6 bases). Trimming shortened V by 3 bases and J by 6 bases, and 11 bases separated the two germline ends. Germline V lookup: CDR1 SEHNR, CDR2 FQNEAQ (reference sequence). The CDR3 is made up of 13 amino acids. The CDR3 is CASSFAGVAEAFF. CDR3 in DNA: TGTGCCAGCAGCTTCGCAGGGGTTGCTGAAGCTTTCTTT. Based on the CDR3 plus reference TRBV7-9 and TRBJ1-1, the full variable domain is DTGVSQNPRHKITKRGQNVTFRCDPISEHNRLYWYRQTLGQGPEFLTYFQNEAQLEKSRLLSDRFSAERPKGSFSTLEIQRTEQGDSAMYLCASSFAGVAEAFFGQGTRLTVV.

The V and J genes are TRBV24-1 and TRBJ1-5; D is perhaps TRBD1 (6 bases). Germline V gene lookup returns CDR1 KGHDR and CDR2 SFDVKD. CDR3 size: 14 residues. The germline V and J ends were trimmed by 4 bases and 2 bases, with 8 bases remaining between them. CDR3 residues: CATSEGGGNQPQHF. The CDR3 DNA is TGTGCCACCAGTGAAGGGGGGGGCAATCAGCCCCAGCATTTT.

The rearrangement uses TRBV7-9 and TRBJ1-4; a weak D match, TRBD1 (5 bases). The CDR3 length is 15 residues. Germline lookup yields CDR1 SEHNR and CDR2 FQNEAQ (reference sequence). V was clipped by 4 bases and J by 5 bases, with 14 bases between them. The CDR3 DNA is TGTGCCAGCAGCTCCACAGGCCAGATCAATGAAAAACTGTTTTTT. Translated: CASSSTGQINEKLFF.